This T cell receptor (beta chain) came from a study of blood T cell repertoires in COVID-19. Study in general: T cells, B-cell-depleted T cells, or PBMCs provided the cDNA or gDNA that served as material.

This study enrolled people aged about 18 to 90 from approximately 25 US geographic areas. This table comes from immunoSEQ multiplex PCR, and its TCRdb copy is limited to in-frame clones, with some not included. The table lists a few hundred thousand clones, about 87% of them singletons. Deletions cut 3 bases from V and 12 bases from J, with 13 bases between. CDR3 size: 12 residues. The sequence was obtained from a woman between 40 and 50 years old with acute COVID-19. Sequencing input: PBMCs or T cells enriched from blood (not recorded which). The chain carries TRBV12-3 or TRBV12-4 and TRBJ2-3, with D perhaps matching TRBD2 (6 bases). The CDR3 protein is CASSLDEAGQYF. For the CDR3, the DNA is TGTGCCAGCAGTTTGGACGAAGCGGGTCAGTATTTT.